These T cell receptor beta chains were read from a single sample in a study of blood T cells in healthy people across ages. MiXCR, applied by TCRdb to the 5' RACE reads, yields one record per CDR3 protein. The profile shows 650,000 to 800,000 distinct CDR3 sequences, under 45% of them singletons. Sequencing was carried out using blood. The receptors were gathered from a man between 60 and 75 years old in good health. Both conserved end residues are part of each CDR3. The D gene is left open where the match is weak. The size field is filled for only some rows; it gives once, few, many or a size class.

D,V,J,size,DNA,CDR3
TRBD1,TRBV27,TRBJ2-5,few,TGTGCCAGCAGGCCCGGGACAGGGTGGGAGACCCAGTACTTC,CASRPGTGWETQYF
NA,TRBV3-1,TRBJ2-7,NA,TGTGCCAGCAGCCAATCAGGGTGGTACAATGAGCAGTACTTC,CASSQSGWYNEQYF
NA,TRBV12-3/TRBV12-4,TRBJ2-2,NA,TGTGCCAGCAGTTTTCATCTCCAGGCCTCCACCGGGGAGCTGTTTTTT,CASSFHLQASTGELFF
NA,TRBV30,TRBJ2-3,NA,TGTGCCTGGACCCCTCGGGGGAAGACAGATACGCAGTATTTT,CAWTPRGKTDTQYF
NA,TRBV14,TRBJ1-2,NA,TGTGCCAGCAGCGTTAGGACAGCCTATGGCTACACCTTC,CASSVRTAYGYTF
NA,TRBV12-3/TRBV12-4,TRBJ2-1,few,TGTGCCAGCAGCATGAGTGGCAATGAGCAGTTCTTC,CASSMSGNEQFF
NA,TRBV29-1,TRBJ1-1,NA,TGCATCGCTCTGGGGGGGAACACTGAAGCTTTCTTT,CIALGGNTEAFF
NA,TRBV6-2/TRBV6-3,TRBJ2-7,few,TGTGCCAGCAGTTACCGCCGGGGATACGAGCAGTACTTC,CASSYRRGYEQYF
TRBD2,TRBV15,TRBJ2-7,NA,TGTGCCACCAGTCTAGCGGGGGGGATTTCATTCAATGAGCAGTACTTC,CATSLAGGISFNEQYF
NA,TRBV3-1,TRBJ2-5,NA,TGTGCCAGCAGCCAAGATCCAGGGACACAAGAGACCCAGTACTTC,CASSQDPGTQETQYF
TRBD1,TRBV5-1,TRBJ2-5,NA,TGCGCCAGCAGCTTGGCCGAAGGGACAGTGCAGTACTTC,CASSLAEGTVQYF
NA,TRBV5-5,TRBJ2-5,NA,TGTGCCAGCAGCTCCGGGGCAGGAATACAAGAGACCCAGTACTTC,CASSSGAGIQETQYF
TRBD2,TRBV7-2,TRBJ2-5,NA,TGTGCCAGCAGCTGGGGGGGGAACCAAGAGACCCAGTACTTC,CASSWGGNQETQYF
NA,TRBV27,TRBJ2-1,many,TGTGCCAGCAGTTTGAAGACCTACAATGAGCAGTTCTTC,CASSLKTYNEQFF
NA,TRBV20-1,TRBJ2-3,few,TGCAGTGTCGGGGACCTCTATCGAGATACGCAGTATTTT,CSVGDLYRDTQYF
TRBD2,TRBV9,TRBJ2-3,NA,TGTGCCAGCAGCGTAGCTTGGACTAGTAAAGATACGCAGTATTTT,CASSVAWTSKDTQYF
TRBD1,TRBV4-2,TRBJ2-7,few,TGTGCCAGCAGCCAAACGCAGACAGGGCTCGAGCAGTACTTC,CASSQTQTGLEQYF